The 5 T cell receptor beta chains given below trace back to one sample, sequenced in a study of beta chain features in type 1 diabetes (dated by TCRdb to the late 2010s). What the research found in general, with its limitations: A moderate but significant shortening of TCRB CDR3 length was observed in type 1 diabetes patients in all four CD4+ subsets.

The method was the immunoSEQ multiplex PCR assay. The entire isolated RNA was reverse transcribed using the High Capacity cDNA Reverse Transcription Kit, and thus expressed TCRB transcripts were sequenced. TCRdb provides this immuneACCESS table in a form limited to in-frame rearrangements. Some clones are lacking; in checked studies, under half of them reflect an unresolved V gene, and why the rest are absent is not known. Counted in this sample were more than 550,000 clones; over 12% of them appeared once. The biggest ten clones account for 0.03% to 0.04% of the sample. For these TCRs, the target antigens are not known. The specimen sequenced was naive CD4+ T cells from blood. The sample's cell subset or site label, in plain terms: true naive CD4+ T cells. Receptors originate from a man aged 18 to 35 with type 1 diabetes.

This clone occurred a few times. The chain has TRBV30 and TRBJ1-1; D uncertain. Trimming shortened V by 2 bases and J by 9 bases, and 13 bases separated the two germline ends. CDR3 length: 12 amino acids. CDR1 is GTSNPN, CDR2 SVGIG, per germline (reference sequence). CDR3 protein: CAWSRARLKAFF. CDR3 coding DNA: TGTGCCTGGAGTCGCGCCCGATTAAAAGCTTTCTTT.

This clone was found a few times. The V call is TRBV29-1, the J call TRBJ2-3; 9 nucleotides line up with TRBD1. This CDR3 contains 12 residues. The ends lost 6 bases at V and 3 bases at J; junction bases unmatched: 1. In germline, CDR1 is SQVTM, CDR2 ANQGSEA. This CDR3 reads CSVGTGTDTQYF. Here the CDR3 DNA reads TGCAGCGTCGGGACAGGGACAGATACGCAGTATTTT.

The table lists this clone with a count of one. This sequence joins TRBV20-1 and TRBJ2-7; D is ambiguous. The CDR3 sequence is 11 residues long. Germline CDR1 and CDR2: DFQATT and SNEGSKA (reference sequence). Trimming took 6 bases from V and 4 from J, leaving 10 bases between them. CDR3 nucleotide sequence: TGCAGTGCCTTTCCTTTATACGAGCAGTACTTC. Translated: CSAFPLYEQYF.

This clone was seen a few times. The V call is TRBV28, the J call TRBJ1-2, with a possible D match to TRBD1 (5 bases). The CDR3 consists of 13 residues. Germline assignment: CDR1 MDHEN and CDR2 SYDVKM. The V and J ends lost 7 bases and 5 bases respectively, with 14 bases between them. The CDR3 reads CASTTGGGYGYTF. The CDR3 coding sequence is TGTGCCAGCACCACCGGGGGAGGGTATGGCTACACCTTC.

The V call is TRBV4-2, the J call TRBJ2-7, with a possible D match to TRBD2 (6 bases). CDR3 length: 13 residues. Germline CDR1 is LGHNA and CDR2 is YNFKEQ. V lost 0 bases to trimming and J lost 6 bases, with 9 bases between them. The CDR3 loop is CASSQDRRAEQYF. Written as DNA, the CDR3 is TGTGCCAGCAGCCAAGATCGGAGGGCCGAGCAGTACTTC.